The 23 T cell receptor beta chains below were found in one sample sequenced in a study of post-analysis software for immune sequencing data (dated by TCRdb to the mid-2010s). Results and caveats for the whole study, not just this receptor: Several TRBV segments, including TRBV5-6, TRBV5-1 and TRBV20-1, were significantly more frequent in patients than controls.

Their specific antigens are unknown. Libraries were prepared through PCR. TCRdb lists the instrument as Illumina HiSeq 2500. To reduce PCR and sequencing biases, unique molecular identifiers were incorporated into the TCR beta cDNA libraries. Clones were called with MiXCR by TCRdb after fastp trimmed the public reads at Q25, and only in-frame beta chains were retained. Every CDR3 protein is listed once, alongside the most common genes and DNA of its rows. This sample holds around 400,000 distinct CDR3 sequences; approximately 39% were observed only once. The top ten hold approximately 7.7% of the sample. Material for sequencing was blood. These receptors were obtained from a girl aged 2-10 years with multiple sclerosis.

The V and J genes are TRBV6-2 or TRBV6-3 and TRBJ2-3; D is uncertain. From germline, CDR1 is MNHEY and CDR2 SVGEGT. The CDR3 runs to 13 residues. Trimming cost V 4 bases and J 6 bases, with 11 bases left between them. Here the CDR3 DNA reads TGTGCCAGCAGTTTCCTAAAGGTGGATACGCAGTATTTT. Translation gives CASSFLKVDTQYF.

V and J are TRBV12-3 or TRBV12-4 and TRBJ1-1; a possible D gene is TRBD1 (6 bases). Trimming left V 2 bases short and J 3 bases short, with 13 bases between. The CDR3 covers 15 residues. The CDR3 protein is CASSLNDRRDTEAFF. The DNA of the CDR3 is TGTGCCAGCAGTTTAAACGACAGGAGGGACACTGAAGCTTTCTTT.

This clonotype was recorded only once. V is TRBV20-1 and J is TRBJ2-5; TRBD1 agrees at 12 bases. The end of the DNA fits TRBJ2-7 better, so the J call may be wrong. The CDR3 covers 16 residues. CDR1 is DFQATT and CDR2 is SNEGSKA in the germline V gene (reference sequence). CDR3 nucleotide sequence: TGCAGTGCTAGCGCCGGGACAGGGGGCAGAGGTTACGAGCAGTACTTC. This sequence encodes CSASAGTGGRGYEQYF.

The rearrangement links TRBV7-2 to TRBJ2-3; 11 bases are a match to TRBD2. CDR3 length equals 15 residues. Germline V lookup: CDR1 SGHTA, CDR2 FQGNSA. Trimming took 2 bases from V and 4 from J; bases not matched to a gene: 2. The CDR3 nucleotides read TGTGCCAGCAGCTTAAGACTAGCGGGGCCAGATACGCAGTATTTT. As protein: CASSLRLAGPDTQYF.

This clonotype occurred a few times. The rearrangement joins TRBV20-1 to TRBJ2-3; D is perhaps TRBD2 (6 bases). CDR1 is DFQATT, CDR2 SNEGSKA, per germline (reference sequence). This CDR3 has 14 amino acids. V shed 6 bases and J shed 2 bases, with 15 bases lying between them. The CDR3 nucleotides are TGCAGTGCCCAGACTAGTTTTTACACAGATACGCAGTATTTT. The encoded protein is CSAQTSFYTDTQYF.

The chain carries TRBV18 and TRBJ2-7; D gene uncertain. In germline, CDR1 is KGHSH, CDR2 LQKENI. The CDR3 spans 13 residues. V lost 3 bases and J lost 3, with 9 bases in between. CDR3: CASSPDVFYEQYF. CDR3 DNA sequence: TGTGCCAGCTCACCCGACGTTTTCTACGAGCAGTACTTC. Supplemented by reference TRBV18 and TRBJ2-7, the full variable domain reads NAGVMQNPRHLVRRRGQEARLRCSPMKGHSHVYWYRQLPEEGLKFMVYLQKENIIDESGMPKERFSAEFPKEGPSILRIQQVVRGDSAAYFCASSPDVFYEQYFGPGTRLTVT.

The chain joins TRBV4-2 to TRBJ2-3; D remains ambiguous. The CDR3 has 16 residues. Germline V lookup: CDR1 LGHNA, CDR2 YNFKEQ. Trimming stripped 0 bases from V and 0 bases from J, with 10 bases between. CDR3 sequence: CASSQELASSTDTQYF. CDR3 DNA sequence: TGTGCCAGCAGCCAAGAGTTGGCATCTAGCACAGATACGCAGTATTTT.

This clonotype showed up just a few times. The CDR3 here is CASSLGEPGEQYF. In DNA, the CDR3 is TGTGCCAGCAGCTTAGGGGAGCCGGGGGAGCAGTACTTC. The chain carries TRBV7-8 and TRBJ2-7; D is perhaps TRBD2 (5 bases). This CDR3 is built from 13 residues. Between the trimmed V and J ends, which lost 1 base and 7 bases, there was a span of 11 bases. Germline-derived CDR1 and CDR2 are SGHVS and FQNEAQ.

V is TRBV20-1 and J is TRBJ1-1, with D possibly matching TRBD1 (6 bases). CDR3 length: 16 amino acids. V lost 8 bases to trimming and J lost 4 bases, with 26 bases between them. CDR1 is DFQATT and CDR2 is SNEGSKA in the germline V gene (reference sequence). The CDR3 DNA follows: TGCAGTCAGGTCCTACGAGGGGGGGCGTGGGGCACTGAAGCTTTCTTT. Translated: CSQVLRGGAWGTEAFF.

The chain recombines TRBV6-5 with TRBJ1-4; no reliable D call. This CDR3 has 14 residues. Deletions cut 2 bases from V and 0 bases from J, with 4 bases between. Germline values: CDR1 MNHEY, CDR2 SVGAGI. For the CDR3, the DNA is TGTGCCAGCAGTTACAGAACAACTAATGAAAAACTGTTTTTT. It yields the protein CASSYRTTNEKLFF.

This clonotype was counted only a few times. The V call is TRBV29-1, the J call TRBJ2-1; 7 bases are shared with TRBD2. CDR1 is SQVTM, CDR2 ANQGSEA, per germline. This CDR3 is 13 amino acids long. J lost 7 bases, V lost 7 bases, and 10 bases had no gene match. The CDR3 is CSEAGTRVNEQFF. The DNA for the CDR3 is TGCAGCGAAGCGGGAACAAGAGTAAATGAGCAGTTCTTC.

This clonotype was detected a few times. This chain joins TRBV6-6 and TRBJ1-2; 9 positions agree with TRBD1. Unmatched junction bases numbered 6, after V lost 6 bases and J lost 4 bases. Germline V gives CDR1 MNHNY, CDR2 SVGAGI (reference sequence). The CDR3 extends over 14 amino acids. The CDR3: CASSRLGQGYGYTF. The CDR3, as DNA: TGTGCCAGCAGCCGCCTGGGACAGGGCTATGGCTACACCTTC.

The chain joins TRBV6-5 to TRBJ1-6; D remains unclear. Trimming took 0 bases from V and 13 from J, leaving 16 bases between them. The germline gives CDR1 MNHEY, CDR2 SVGAGI. The CDR3 has 15 amino acids. The CDR3 here is CASSYSDGPFSPLHF. CDR3 DNA sequence: TGTGCCAGCAGTTACTCAGACGGGCCTTTTAGTCCCCTCCACTTT.

The chain is built from TRBV4-3 and TRBJ2-7; D unresolved. This CDR3 contains 14 residues. The germline gives CDR1 LGHNA, CDR2 YSLEER. V was trimmed by 0 bases and J by 1 base, leaving 7 bases between them. The CDR3 nucleotides are TGCGCCAGCAGCCAAGAGTCACAATCCTACGAGCAGTACTTC. It codes for CASSQESQSYEQYF.

This clonotype appeared many times. The chain combines TRBV2 with TRBJ2-3; a possible D gene is TRBD1 (6 bases). Trimming stripped 4 bases from V and 2 bases from J, with 16 bases between. Germline V gene data show CDR1 as SNHLY and CDR2 as FYNNEI. This CDR3 has 16 amino acids. CDR3 sequence reads: CASSVAGQGYTDTQYF. CDR3 in DNA: TGTGCCAGCAGTGTAGCTGGGCAGGGGTACACAGATACGCAGTATTTT.

V gene TRBV6-2 or TRBV6-3 combines with J gene TRBJ2-1; D gene unclear. V lost 4 bases and J 9 bases, leaving 7 bases between the germline ends. In germline, CDR1 is MNHEY, CDR2 SVGEGT. CDR3 length: 11 amino acids. The CDR3 spells CASSSGAEQFF. As DNA, the CDR3 is TGTGCCAGCAGTTCAGGAGCTGAGCAGTTCTTC.

The gene calls are TRBV20-1 and TRBJ2-1, with D unclear. The ends were cut back, 6 bases at V and 0 bases at J, with 15 bases in the middle. This CDR3 comprises 15 residues. The germline V gene has CDR1 DFQATT and CDR2 SNEGSKA (reference sequence). The CDR3 spells CSAKGQNFSYNEQFF. The CDR3 region has the DNA TGCAGTGCGAAAGGTCAGAACTTCTCCTACAATGAGCAGTTCTTC.

This clonotype was observed a few times. The chain has TRBV20-1 and TRBJ2-3; D is unresolved. The CDR3 has 13 amino acids. Trimming took 3 bases from V and 0 from J, leaving 7 bases between them. CDR1 and CDR2 (germline): DFQATT, SNEGSKA (reference sequence). The DNA for the CDR3 is TGCAGTGCTAGTCCACAGAGCACAGATACGCAGTATTTT. The encoded protein is CSASPQSTDTQYF.

CDR3 protein: CSAGRILARSYNEQFF. In nucleotides, the CDR3 is TGCAGTGCAGGCCGGATACTAGCGCGCTCCTACAATGAGCAGTTCTTC. The rearrangement uses TRBV20-1 and TRBJ2-1; 7 bases are a match to TRBD2. V shed 6 bases, J shed 0 bases, and the junction held 11 bases outside the gene matches. Germline CDR1 and CDR2: DFQATT and SNEGSKA (reference sequence). The CDR3 is 16 residues long.

This clonotype appeared a few times. The chain employs TRBV27 and TRBJ2-7; 7 nucleotides match TRBD1. The length of the CDR3 is 13 residues. The V gene's germline CDR1 is MNHEY and CDR2 SMNVEV (reference sequence). After removal of 8 bases from V and 5 bases from J, the junction contained 9 bases not matched to a gene. The CDR3 is CASGPGQHNEQYF. Here the CDR3 DNA reads TGTGCCAGCGGGCCGGGACAGCATAACGAGCAGTACTTC.

Concerning this clonotype: The junction differs from germline at one of its ends, possibly a read error. This sequence joins TRBV29-1 and TRBJ2-1; possibly TRBD1 for D (6 bases). This CDR3 region has 12 residues. Germline values: CDR1 SQVTM, CDR2 ANQGSEA. Here the CDR3 DNA reads TGCAGCGTTGCCCAGGGGTTCAATAAGCAGTTCTTC. It codes for CSVAQGFNKQFF.

This chain links TRBV6-2 or TRBV6-3 with TRBJ1-5; D remains ambiguous. The germline gives CDR1 MNHEY, CDR2 SVGEGT. V lost 2 bases and J lost 6, with 8 bases in between. The CDR3 runs 13 residues. The CDR3 nucleotides read TGTGCCAGCAGTTACGGCCCTGGTCAGCCCCAGCATTTT. Its translation is CASSYGPGQPQHF.

This clonotype was observed a handful of times. As DNA, the CDR3 is TGCAGTGCTAGAGGAAGGGGAGTACGTCCCCACGAGCAGTACTTC. It yields the protein CSARGRGVRPHEQYF. J is TRBJ2-7 and V is TRBV20-1; D tentatively fits TRBD1 or TRBD2 (5 bases each). Germline V gene data show CDR1 as DFQATT and CDR2 as SNEGSKA (reference sequence). With 1 base removed from V and 5 bases from J, the gap between germline ends came to 18 bases. This CDR3 spans 15 amino acids.